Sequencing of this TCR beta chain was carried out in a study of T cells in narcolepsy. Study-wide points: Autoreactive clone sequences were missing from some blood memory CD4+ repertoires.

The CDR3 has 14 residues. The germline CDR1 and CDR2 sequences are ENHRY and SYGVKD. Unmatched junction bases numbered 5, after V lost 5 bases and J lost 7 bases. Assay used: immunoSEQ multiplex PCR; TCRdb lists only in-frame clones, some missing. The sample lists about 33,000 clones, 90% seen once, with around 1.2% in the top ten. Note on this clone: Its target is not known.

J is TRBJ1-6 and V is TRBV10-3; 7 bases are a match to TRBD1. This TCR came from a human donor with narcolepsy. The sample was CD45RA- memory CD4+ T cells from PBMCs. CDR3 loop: CAISLGQINSPLHF. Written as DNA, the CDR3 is TGTGCCATCAGTTTGGGACAGATAAATTCACCCCTCCACTTT.